This T cell receptor beta chain stems from a study of blood T cell repertoires in COVID-19. The wider study: Donors in the United States, Italy and Spain gave samples during acute or convalescent COVID-19. From T cells, B-cell-depleted T cells, or PBMCs came the material, which was cDNA or gDNA.

Per the original methods: Estimation of nucleated cell counts was performed using reference gene primer amplification. Sequencing used immunoSEQ multiplex PCR; TCRdb keeps in-frame clones, though not all of them. V and J calls and clone size follow that table, whereas D and trimming were derived from the DNA. The data hold 200,000 to 300,000 clones, with 75% to 90% observed a single time. This CDR3 region has 12 residues. Trimming removed 1 base from V and 6 bases from J, with 6 bases in between. The chain uses TRBV12-3 or TRBV12-4 and TRBJ1-1, with D maybe TRBD1 (5 bases). This TCR was sampled from a woman aged 55-70 years with active or convalescent COVID-19. The sequenced sample was peripheral blood. CDR3 DNA sequence: TGTGCCAGCAGTTTAGGGGGGGCTGAAGCTTTCTTT. Translated, it gives CASSLGGAEAFF.